These 27 T cell receptor beta chains came from one sample sequenced in a study of cytomegalovirus exposure and HLA in healthy donors. Assay used: immunoSEQ multiplex PCR; TCRdb lists only in-frame clones, some missing. This sample has a few hundred thousand clones, with just over 90% found just once. Specimen: PBMCs. Receptor source: a woman younger than 30 in good health and CMV-seronegative.

The CDR3 nucleotides read TGTGCCAGCAGCTTAGGTTGGGGGCTATCGTGGTACAGATCCTACGAGCAGTACTTC. It codes for CASSLGWGLSWYRSYEQYF. This chain connects TRBV7-9 to TRBJ2-7; TRBD1 might be the D (6 bases). The CDR3 loop spans 19 amino acids. Germline V gene data show CDR1 as SEHNR and CDR2 as FQNEAQ (reference sequence). Trimming stripped 1 base from V and 1 base from J, with 23 bases between.

As concerns this clone: The identical CDR3 is also encoded by other nucleotide sequences in the sample. The V call is TRBV4-1, the J call TRBJ2-7; D unresolved. The CDR3 consists of 13 residues. The ends were cut back, 0 bases at V and 3 bases at J, with 6 bases in the middle. Germline values: CDR1 MGHRA, CDR2 YSYEKL. The CDR3 region is CASSQDLSYEQYF. CDR3 sequence (DNA): TGCGCCAGCAGCCAAGATCTGAGCTACGAGCAGTACTTC.

The V gene is TRBV5-4, the J gene TRBJ1-6; D is perhaps TRBD1 (5 bases). Trimming removed 4 bases from V and 0 bases from J, with 11 bases in between. The CDR3 sequence is 16 residues long. Germline CDR1 SGHNT, CDR2 YYREEE (reference sequence). The CDR3 region has the DNA TGTGCCAGCAGCCCGGACACTAACTCCTATAATTCACCCCTCCACTTT. Protein sequence: CASSPDTNSYNSPLHF.

V usage is TRBV6-7 and J usage is TRBJ1-6; D unresolved. TRBV6-7 is sorted into the ORF group, with uncertain function. This CDR3 has 18 residues. V was cut by 8 bases and J by 0 bases, with 20 bases left in between. CDR3 amino acids: CASWTGMMLSSYNSPLHF. The CDR3 DNA sequence: TGTGCCAGCTGGACGGGGATGATGCTGAGCTCCTATAATTCACCCCTCCACTTT.

This clone has more than one count but fewer than ten. This chain uses TRBV19 with TRBJ2-7, with 7 bases aligning to TRBD2. With 6 bases clipped from V and 5 bases from J, the junction kept 7 bases outside the gene matches. The germline V gene has CDR1 LNHDA and CDR2 SQIVND (reference sequence). This CDR3 region has 13 residues. In DNA, the CDR3 is TGTGCCAGTAGGGGCGGGAGAACCCACGAGCAGTACTTC. Translated, it gives CASRGGRTHEQYF.

The chain joins TRBV5-1 to TRBJ1-2; D is ambiguous. The CDR3 consists of 16 residues. Per germline, CDR1 SGHRS and CDR2 YFSETQ. Trimming removed 0 bases from V and 0 bases from J, with 12 bases in between. CDR3 protein: CASSLEAGYTNYGYTF. CDR3 DNA: TGCGCCAGCAGCTTGGAGGCAGGATACACTAACTATGGCTACACCTTC.

The chain couples TRBV9 to TRBJ2-7, with TRBD2 identical over 7 bases. Unmatched junction bases numbered 11, after V lost 4 bases and J lost 4 bases. The CDR3 extends over 15 amino acids. Germline V lookup: CDR1 SGDLS, CDR2 YYNGEE. CDR3 nucleotides: TGTGCCAGCAGCACGATCCCAGCGGGAAGTTACGAGCAGTACTTC. Translating gives CASSTIPAGSYEQYF.

The chain combines TRBV30 with TRBJ2-5; possibly TRBD2 for D (5 bases). The germline gives CDR1 GTSNPN, CDR2 SVGIG (reference sequence). Deletions cut 1 base from V and 5 bases from J, with 14 bases between. CDR3 size: 14 residues. Here the CDR3 reads CAWSGGILIETQYF. The CDR3 region has the DNA TGTGCCTGGAGTGGAGGGATCCTCATCGAGACCCAGTACTTC.

This clone was seen a single time. The chain is built from TRBV6-1 and TRBJ1-5; 8 nucleotides match TRBD1. The CDR3 has 15 amino acids. J gave up 8 bases and V 7 bases, and 13 bases lay outside the gene matches. CDR1 is MNHNS, CDR2 SASEGT, per germline. Here the CDR3 DNA reads TGTGCCAGCATCAGAGATCCAGGGGGCATAGAGCCCCAGCATTTT. Its protein is CASIRDPGGIEPQHF.

V gene TRBV7-2 combines with J gene TRBJ2-7, with TRBD2 identical over 13 bases. Per the germline V gene, CDR1 is SGHTA and CDR2 is FQGNSA. The CDR3 has 15 residues. V gave up 5 bases and J gave up 6 bases; unmatched junction bases: 7. CDR3 region: CASSPTGTSGTEQYF. Here the CDR3 DNA reads TGTGCCAGCAGCCCCACCGGGACTAGCGGGACCGAGCAGTACTTC.

The chain combines TRBV11-3 with TRBJ2-7; TRBD1 aligns across 9 bases. The CDR3 is 12 amino acids. V was pared by 5 bases and J by 6 bases, with 2 bases of the junction left unmatched. Germline V CDR1 and CDR2: SGHNT, YENEEA. The CDR3 coding sequence is TGTGCCAGCAGCCAGACAGGGGGCGAGCAGTACTTC. Protein product: CASSQTGGEQYF.

The genes are TRBV21-1 and TRBJ1-5. TRBV21-1 is listed as a pseudogene. The CDR3 is 16 amino acids. Here the CDR3 reads CASSNTPEYSNQPQHF. The CDR3 DNA reads as TGTGCCAGCAGCAATACGCCGGAGTATAGCAATCAGCCCCAGCATTTT.

This rearrangement joins TRBV19 to TRBJ2-5; D is possibly TRBD1 (7 bases). This CDR3 region has 15 residues. Per germline, CDR1 LNHDA and CDR2 SQIVND (reference sequence). V gave up 9 bases and J gave up 1 base, with 18 bases separating them. For the CDR3, the DNA is TGTGCCAGCGCCAGGGGGGATCTCGTCCAAGAGACCCAGTACTTC. Its protein product is CASARGDLVQETQYF. The variable domain in full, completed from reference TRBV19 and TRBJ2-5, reads DGGITQSPKYLFRKEGQNVTLSCEQNLNHDAMYWYRQDPGQGLRLIYYSQIVNDFQKGDIAEGYSVSREKKESFPLTVTSAQKNPTAFYLCASARGDLVQETQYFGPGTRLLVL.

V is TRBV10-2 and J is TRBJ2-7; D is unclear. V lost 3 bases and J lost 7, with 25 bases in between. Germline assignment: CDR1 WSHSY and CDR2 SAAADI. The CDR3 totals 17 residues. The CDR3 sequence: CASSDYRAGTSLGEQYF. Written as DNA, the CDR3 is TGCGCCAGCAGTGACTACCGAGCAGGTACCTCTCTGGGTGAGCAGTACTTC.

The chain carries TRBV4-1 and TRBJ2-5; the match to TRBD2 covers 10 bases. The trim removed 0 bases at V and 0 bases at J, leaving 4 bases unmatched. Germline V gene data show CDR1 as MGHRA and CDR2 as YSYEKL. The CDR3 totals 17 residues. The CDR3 nucleotides read TGCGCCAGCAGCCAAGACCGTAGCGGGAGGCACCAAGAGACCCAGTACTTC. This translates into CASSQDRSGRHQETQYF.

V and J are TRBV19 and TRBJ1-1; 8 nucleotides agree with TRBD1. The germline V gene has CDR1 LNHDA and CDR2 SQIVND (reference sequence). The ends lost 5 bases at V and 3 bases at J; junction bases unmatched: 8. The CDR3 is 15 residues long. The CDR3 DNA reads as TGTGCCAGTAGTCGGGATCGGACAGGGCACACTGAAGCTTTCTTT. Protein: CASSRDRTGHTEAFF.

The genes are TRBV10-3 and TRBJ2-7; TRBD1 aligns across 7 bases. J gave up 6 bases and V 4 bases, and 0 bases lay outside the gene matches. This CDR3 is 11 amino acids long. CDR1 and CDR2 from the germline V gene are ENHRY and SYGVKD. CDR3 amino acids: CAISAGGEQYF. DNA for the CDR3: TGTGCCATCAGTGCAGGGGGCGAGCAGTACTTC.

J is TRBJ1-5 and V is TRBV5-1; D is ambiguous. The CDR3 has 13 residues. V was pared by 0 bases and J by 7 bases, with 8 bases between. In germline, CDR1 is SGHRS, CDR2 YFSETQ. The CDR3 region is CASSLDTNQPQHF. The CDR3 nucleotides are TGCGCCAGCAGCTTGGACACGAACCAGCCCCAGCATTTT.

The chain couples TRBV5-3 to TRBJ1-5; possibly TRBD1 for D (5 bases). TRBV5-3 is designated an ORF whose function remains uncertain. This CDR3 spans 15 amino acids. Trimming took 5 bases from V and 8 from J, leaving 20 bases between them. The CDR3 nucleotides read TGTGCCAGAAGGCCTCCGGACCCCGCGGGGGAGCCCCAGCATTTT. It encodes CARRPPDPAGEPQHF.

The CDR3 region is CASSLDSRGLVGTQYF. In nucleotides, the CDR3 is TGTGCCAGCAGCTTAGACTCGAGGGGACTAGTCGGGACCCAGTACTTC. The chain joins TRBV7-3 to TRBJ2-5; 8 bases line up with TRBD2. The CDR3 runs 16 residues. V dropped 2 bases and J dropped 7; count of bases not matched to a gene: 12. CDR1 and CDR2 from the germline V gene are SGHTA and FQGTGA.

This chain connects TRBV28 to TRBJ1-5, with 7 bases identical to TRBD1. The CDR3 has 13 amino acids. V dropped 9 bases and J dropped 5; count of bases not matched to a gene: 7. Germline V CDR1 and CDR2: MDHEN, SYDVKM. CDR3 in amino acids: CASGDSQYQPQHF. The CDR3, as DNA: TGTGCCAGTGGGGACAGCCAGTATCAGCCCCAGCATTTT.

V gene TRBV6-5 combines with J gene TRBJ1-1, with D maybe TRBD1 (5 bases). V was shortened by 7 bases and J by 1 base, with 10 bases between the two germline ends. Germline CDR1 reads MNHEY; CDR2 reads SVGAGI. There are 13 residues in the CDR3. The CDR3 DNA reads TGTGCCAGCACCTACCAGGGGAACACTGAAGCTTTCTTT. This encodes CASTYQGNTEAFF.

The V gene is TRBV14, the J gene TRBJ2-5; the match to TRBD1 covers 7 bases. V shed 1 base and J 4 bases; nucleotides not matched to a gene: 3. Germline CDR1 and CDR2: SGHDN and FVKESK. The CDR3 length is 14 residues. This CDR3 is CASSQGYRGETQYF. The DNA for the CDR3 is TGTGCCAGCAGCCAAGGATACAGGGGAGAGACCCAGTACTTC.

The genes are TRBV5-1 and TRBJ1-1; possibly TRBD1 for D (6 bases). This CDR3 is built from 14 residues. V shed 0 bases and J shed 5 bases, with 11 bases lying between them. Germline-derived CDR1 and CDR2 are SGHRS and YFSETQ. The CDR3 sequence is CASSLAGGLTEAFF. The CDR3 DNA is TGCGCCAGCAGCTTGGCCGGGGGGCTAACTGAAGCTTTCTTT. The full variable domain, completed using reference TRBV5-1 and TRBJ1-1, is KAGVTQTPRYLIKTRGQQVTLSCSPISGHRSVSWYQQTPGQGLQFLFEYFSETQRNKGNFPGRFSGRQFSNSRSEMNVSTLELGDSALYLCASSLAGGLTEAFFGQGTRLTVV.

The rearrangement uses TRBV30 and TRBJ1-5; TRBD1 matches at 7 bases. Trimming at V came to 0 bases and at J to 5 bases, leaving 4 bases not matched to a gene. Germline assignment: CDR1 GTSNPN and CDR2 SVGIG (reference sequence). This CDR3 is 14 amino acids long. CDR3 coding DNA: TGTGCCTGGAGTGTACGTACAGGGGATCAGCCCCAGCATTTT. It is translated as CAWSVRTGDQPQHF.

This chain joins TRBV6-1 and TRBJ2-2; 16 positions agree with TRBD2. The V segment lost 4 bases and the J segment 9 bases; nucleotides outside the gene matches: 8. Germline CDR1 reads MNHNS; CDR2 reads SASEGT. The CDR3 loop spans 17 amino acids. In nucleotides, the CDR3 is TGTGCCAGCAGTGGGGGGACTAGCGGGAGGGCCCCGAGGGAGCTGTTTTTT. This sequence encodes CASSGGTSGRAPRELFF.

The chain uses TRBV27 and TRBJ2-2; D may be TRBD1 (5 bases). V was clipped by 4 bases and J by 10 bases, with 16 bases between them. The length of the CDR3 is 14 residues. The V gene's germline CDR1 is MNHEY and CDR2 SMNVEV (reference sequence). In nucleotides, the CDR3 is TGTGCCAGCAGTTCCATCCCAGGGAACGCGGAGCTGTTTTTT. Translation: CASSSIPGNAELFF.